The clone carrying this T cell receptor (beta chain) was seen a handful of times. This sample stems from a study of response to subunit inactivated influenza vaccine. This CDR3 spans 13 amino acids. Germline values: CDR1 DFQATT, CDR2 SNEGSKA (reference sequence). V was pared by 4 bases and J by 4 bases, with 7 bases of the junction left unmatched. TCRdb processed the RT-PCR reads anew with MiXCR; each CDR3 protein has one entry. The table records some 570,000 distinct CDR3 sequences, roughly 12% of them present only once. The same data also went into a second study, on T cells expressing NK-cell markers. Per that paper: UMIs were included in TCR beta cDNA generated by 5'RACE template switching.

Sequencing was performed on PBMCs from blood, taken on the day of vaccination. V and J are TRBV20-1 and TRBJ2-7, with TRBD1 matching 7 bases. This receptor was identified in a man aged 50-59 years who received an inactivated influenza vaccine. CDR3 DNA sequence: TGCAGTGCTAAGTGGACAGGTTCATACGAGCAGTACTTC. Amino acids: CSAKWTGSYEQYF.